Presented here are 21 T cell receptor beta chains from one specimen sequenced in a study of blood T cells in healthy people across ages. For the second PCR, which ran for 7 to 11 cycles, a sample-barcoded 5' primer and a J-beta primer mix were used. TCRdb itself ran the 5' RACE reads through MiXCR, one entry per CDR3 protein. The data show more than 450,000 distinct CDR3 sequences, roughly a quarter seen once. The same sample was also used in a study of T cells of mothers and their children.

The source material was blood. These receptors were obtained from a boy between 2 and 10 years old in good health.

The sample holds a few counts of this clonotype. The V call is TRBV5-5, the J call TRBJ2-7, with D tentatively TRBD2 (6 bases). The CDR3 contains 13 residues. Germline CDR1 and CDR2: SGHKS and YYEKEE (reference sequence). V lost 2 bases to trimming and J lost 6 bases, with 12 bases between them. The chain's CDR3 is CASSFSVAAEQYF. CDR3 nucleotides: TGTGCCAGCAGCTTTAGTGTAGCGGCCGAGCAGTACTTC.

There are a few counts of this clonotype. The CDR3 coding sequence is TGTGCCACCAGTGATTCTGGGACAGGGGGGATTGAGACCCAGTACTTC. It encodes CATSDSGTGGIETQYF. The gene calls are TRBV24-1 and TRBJ2-5, with 11 bases that match TRBD1. CDR1 and CDR2 from the germline V gene are KGHDR and SFDVKD. The V gene end was trimmed by 2 bases and the J gene end by 5 bases; junction bases not matched to a gene: 6. This CDR3 has 16 residues.

This chain links TRBV6-1 with TRBJ2-7; possibly TRBD2 for D (7 bases). Trimming stripped 1 base from V and 8 bases from J, with 15 bases between. The CDR3 contains 14 residues. Germline V gene data show CDR1 as MNHNS and CDR2 as SASEGT. The CDR3 loop reads CASSEERGRDKQYF. In DNA form, the CDR3 reads TGTGCCAGCAGTGAAGAGAGAGGGAGGGACAAGCAGTACTTC.

The J gene is TRBJ1-2, the V gene TRBV24-1; D call uncertain. Germline assignment: CDR1 KGHDR and CDR2 SFDVKD. The CDR3 is 13 residues long. The V end was cut by 4 bases, the J end by 2 bases, with 7 bases between. CDR3 nucleotide sequence: TGTGCCACCAGTGACGGCGGCAACTATGGCTACACCTTC. As protein: CATSDGGNYGYTF.

The table lists this clonotype with a few counts. The J gene is TRBJ1-1, the V gene TRBV12-3 or TRBV12-4; D gene uncertain. This CDR3 region has 13 residues. The ends were cut back, 3 bases at V and 5 bases at J, with 10 bases in the middle. The CDR3 nucleotides are TGTGCCAGCAGTTTTGGTCAGTCGACTGAAGCTTTCTTT. Translation gives CASSFGQSTEAFF.

In this sample, this clonotype turned up a few times. The junction departs from the called germline gene at one end, perhaps through a read error. The chain joins TRBV6-2 or TRBV6-3 to TRBJ2-7; the match to TRBD2 covers 8 bases. This CDR3 is built from 13 residues. In germline, CDR1 is MNHEY, CDR2 SVGEGT. Here the CDR3 DNA reads TGTGCCAGCTCGGGACTAGAGCCCTACGAGCAGTACTTT. Protein sequence: CASSGLEPYEQYF.

The chain has TRBV29-1 and TRBJ2-2; 8 bases match TRBD1. Germline V lookup: CDR1 SQVTM, CDR2 ANQGSEA. After removal of 5 bases from V and 3 bases from J, the junction contained 5 bases not matched to a gene. This CDR3 contains 14 residues. In DNA, the CDR3 is TGCAGCGTTCAACAGGGGGGAGACACCGGGGAGCTGTTTTTT. Protein sequence: CSVQQGGDTGELFF.

This clonotype was seen a handful of times. This chain links TRBV9 with TRBJ2-5; TRBD2 agrees at 12 bases. The germline V gene has CDR1 SGDLS and CDR2 YYNGEE. The CDR3 length is 19 residues. Germline trimming cut 4 bases from V and 5 bases from J; bases unmatched to any gene: 18. The CDR3 sequence: CASSTPSGLAGQVRETQYF. Written as DNA, the CDR3 is TGTGCCAGCAGCACCCCATCCGGACTAGCGGGGCAAGTTCGGGAGACCCAGTACTTC.

The chain links TRBV7-2 to TRBJ2-3, with 14 bases aligning to TRBD2. Losses at the gene ends were 3 bases for V and 0 bases for J; bases not matched to a gene: 11. CDR1 SGHTA and CDR2 FQGNSA come from the germline V gene. This CDR3 has 20 amino acids. Here the CDR3 DNA reads TGTGCCAGCAGCTTCCGGCCGGGGACTAGCGGGAGAAGGAGCACAGATACGCAGTATTTT. Amino acid sequence: CASSFRPGTSGRRSTDTQYF.

This clonotype showed up just a few times. This chain joins TRBV3-1 and TRBJ2-5; 12 bases line up with TRBD2. V lost 1 base to trimming and J lost 4 bases; unmatched junction nucleotides: 10. Germline values: CDR1 LGHDT, CDR2 YNNKEL (reference sequence). The CDR3 is 18 residues long. The CDR3 region has the DNA TGTGCCAGCAGCCAAGGTGCTAGCGGGGGGGCAGTGAGAGAGACCCAGTACTTC. It specifies CASSQGASGGAVRETQYF.

The table lists this clonotype with a few counts. The chain uses TRBV30 and TRBJ2-2; unclear D gene. The CDR3 is 12 residues long. Germline CDR1 is GTSNPN and CDR2 is SVGIG (reference sequence). Trimming removed 2 bases at V and 3 bases at J, with 4 bases between. The CDR3 reads CAWSSDTGELFF. The CDR3 DNA follows: TGTGCCTGGAGTTCTGACACCGGGGAGCTGTTTTTT.

The genes are TRBV4-2 and TRBJ1-4; D gene unclear. The CDR3 covers 15 residues. V lost 4 bases, J lost 10 bases, and 19 bases lay in between. Germline loops: CDR1 LGHNA, CDR2 YNFKEQ. The DNA for the CDR3 is TGTGCCAGCAGCCCTCCTGGAGGGCGTTATAGAAAACTGTTTTTT. It specifies CASSPPGGRYRKLFF.

This clonotype was seen repeatedly, ten times or more. This rearrangement joins TRBV3-1 to TRBJ2-6; 7 positions agree with TRBD2. This CDR3 contains 17 residues. Germline V lookup: CDR1 LGHDT, CDR2 YNNKEL (reference sequence). The trim removed 1 base at V and 0 bases at J, leaving 3 bases unmatched. The CDR3 reads CASSQGEGYSGANVLTF. In DNA form, the CDR3 reads TGTGCCAGCAGCCAAGGGGAGGGTTACTCTGGGGCCAACGTCCTGACTTTC.

This clonotype appeared once. V gene TRBV20-1 combines with J gene TRBJ1-1; weak D call: TRBD1 (6 bases). Deletions cut 0 bases from V and 6 bases from J, with 11 bases between. Germline CDR1 DFQATT, CDR2 SNEGSKA (reference sequence). The CDR3 sequence is 13 residues long. DNA for the CDR3: TGCAGTGCTAGAGATCAGGGGAGGGCTGAAGCTTTCTTT. The encoded protein is CSARDQGRAEAFF.

This chain uses TRBV6-1 with TRBJ2-1; TRBD2 might be the D (5 bases). V lost 7 bases, J lost 0 bases, and 7 bases lay in between. This CDR3 is built from 13 residues. CDR1 is MNHNS, CDR2 SASEGT, per germline. CDR3 coding DNA: TGTGCCAGCATGGGGAGCTCCTACAATGAGCAGTTCTTC. This sequence encodes CASMGSSYNEQFF.

This chain links TRBV5-4 with TRBJ2-6; D is unclear. This CDR3 contains 14 residues. Germline V gene lookup returns CDR1 SGHNT and CDR2 YYREEE (reference sequence). Trimming cost V 7 bases and J 2 bases, with 10 bases left between them. CDR3 nucleotide sequence: TGTGCCAGCGCCCCTGTGGCTGGGGCCAACGTCCTGACTTTC. Protein sequence: CASAPVAGANVLTF.

This clonotype turned up a few times. The V gene is TRBV7-9, the J gene TRBJ2-5; D not resolved. The CDR3 spans 15 residues. CDR1 SEHNR and CDR2 FQNEAQ come from the germline V gene (reference sequence). Between the trimmed V and J ends, which lost 2 bases and 1 base, there was a span of 11 bases. Here the CDR3 reads CASSLQGQPQETQYF. The CDR3 DNA reads as TGTGCCAGCAGCTTACAAGGGCAGCCCCAAGAGACCCAGTACTTC.

The chain combines TRBV5-5 with TRBJ1-2; D is uncertain. V lost 1 base and J lost 6, with 10 bases in between. This CDR3 contains 13 residues. Germline assignment: CDR1 SGHKS and CDR2 YYEKEE (reference sequence). CDR3: CASSLRVADGYTF. Written as DNA, the CDR3 is TGTGCCAGCAGCTTGAGGGTGGCCGATGGCTACACCTTC. Complete variable domain (other parts from reference TRBV5-5 and TRBJ1-2): DAGVTQSPTHLIKTRGQQVTLRCSPISGHKSVSWYQQVLGQGPQFIFQYYEKEERGRGNFPDRFSARQFPNYSSELNVNALLLGDSALYLCASSLRVADGYTFGSGTRLTVV.

This clonotype was counted a few times. V gene TRBV29-1 combines with J gene TRBJ2-6, with D perhaps being TRBD1 or TRBD2 (6 bases each). The CDR3 has 14 residues. V was clipped by 5 bases and J by 4 bases, with 12 bases between them. The germline V gene has CDR1 SQVTM and CDR2 ANQGSEA. The chain's CDR3 is CSVKGGWGANVLTF. The CDR3 DNA sequence: TGCAGCGTTAAGGGGGGATGGGGGGCCAACGTCCTGACTTTC. Full variable domain (remainder filled in from reference TRBV29-1 and TRBJ2-6): SAVISQKPSRDICQRGTSLTIQCQVDSQVTMMFWYRQQPGQSLTLIATANQGSEATYESGFVIDKFPISRPNLTFSTLTVSNMSPEDSSIYLCSVKGGWGANVLTFGAGSRLTVL.

The chain uses TRBV12-3 or TRBV12-4 and TRBJ1-1; D is ambiguous. The ends were cut back, 6 bases at V and 4 bases at J, with 18 bases in the middle. CDR3 length: 15 amino acids. CDR3 sequence: CASSPTRTASTEAFF. The CDR3 coding sequence is TGTGCCAGCAGCCCCACGAGGACTGCGTCCACTGAAGCTTTCTTT.

There are a few counts of this clonotype. The V call is TRBV27, the J call TRBJ2-1; D uncertain. The ends were cut back, 3 bases at V and 4 bases at J, with 7 bases in the middle. The CDR3 is 13 amino acids. In germline, CDR1 is MNHEY, CDR2 SMNVEV (reference sequence). CDR3 nucleotide sequence: TGTGCCAGCAGTTTTGGTCGGTACAATGAGCAGTTCTTC. Its translation: CASSFGRYNEQFF.